The entry below gives a single T cell receptor (beta chain) sequence along with its context. The antigen is not known. Germline CDR1 is SEHNR and CDR2 is FQNEAQ (reference sequence). The V end was cut by 6 bases, the J end by 5 bases, with 10 bases between. The length of the CDR3 is 13 residues. This sample was included in a study of cytomegalovirus exposure and HLA in healthy donors. Study results and limitations: In a later analysis, at a false discovery rate of 0.05, under 20,000 TCR beta sequences were associated with HLA alleles.

The primer mix had 60 Vbeta and 13 Jbeta primers. Only in-frame clones appear in the TCRdb table, and some are missing; sequencing was by immunoSEQ multiplex PCR. This sample carries roughly 81,000 clones, roughly 80% of them seen once, and the ten largest clones take about 1.9%. Sequencing input: PBMCs. This receptor was identified in a boy aged 5-17 years in good health and CMV-seronegative. The chain employs TRBV7-9 and TRBJ1-4; weak D call: TRBD1 (5 bases). The CDR3: CASRTGSNEKLFF. As DNA, the CDR3 is TGTGCCAGCAGAACAGGTTCGAATGAAAAACTGTTTTTT. The complete variable domain, with remaining parts taken from reference TRBV7-9 and TRBJ1-4, reads DTGVSQNPRHKITKRGQNVTFRCDPISEHNRLYWYRQTLGQGPEFLTYFQNEAQLEKSRLLSDRFSAERPKGSFSTLEIQRTEQGDSAMYLCASRTGSNEKLFFGSGTQLSVL.